This T cell receptor (beta chain) was sequenced during a study of T cell responses to AZD1222 COVID-19 vaccine. Study conclusions and caveats: Females outnumbered males among donors, who were mostly white British; clonal diversity was possibly underestimated.

Profiling relied on immunoSEQ multiplex PCR, and the TCRdb table lists in-frame clones only, not all of them. The sample lists approximately 74,000 clones; 70% to 90% were seen once. Germline CDR1 and CDR2: MNHEY and SVGAGI. Trimming cost V 4 bases and J 7 bases, with 10 bases left between them. The CDR3 length is 13 residues. In regard to this clone: The target antigen is unknown.

The sample was peripheral blood, taken 28 days after the second AZD1222 dose. The source is an adult who received the AZD1222 COVID-19 vaccine. The chain links TRBV6-5 to TRBJ1-4; no clear D. The CDR3 protein is CASSWGVSEKLFF. CDR3 DNA: TGTGCCAGCAGTTGGGGAGTTAGTGAAAAACTGTTTTTT.